The rows below give T cell receptor beta chains drawn from one sample of a study of blood T cell repertoires in COVID-19. The protocol was immunoSEQ multiplex PCR, while the TCRdb copy is restricted to in-frame clones and leaves out a portion. The top ten clones hold 7.8% of a sample with about 310,000 clones, about 89% of them seen once. Sample: peripheral blood. The receptors stem from a woman in her forties or fifties who had recovered from COVID-19. The CDR3 runs from the conserved cysteine through the conserved F or W. D genes are given only for firm matches. A clone size is listed for some rows: how often the clone was seen (once, few, many), or a class if it is expanded.

14,NA,NA,TRBV28,TRBJ1-5,TGTGCCAGCATCCCAGGGGCAGGGTATCAGCCCCAGCATTTT,CASIPGAGYQPQHF
15,once,NA,TRBV7-2,TRBJ2-1,TGTGCCAGCAGCTTAGTTCACAAGTCCTACAATGAGCAGTTCTTC,CASSLVHKSYNEQFF
14,NA,NA,TRBV4-3,TRBJ2-1,TGCGCCAGCAGCCAAGAGTTGGGCAATAATGAGCAGTTCTTC,CASSQELGNNEQFF
13,NA,NA,TRBV19,TRBJ2-5,TGTGCCAGTAGAAAACAGGGCCAAGAGACCCAGTACTTC,CASRKQGQETQYF
15,NA,NA,TRBV7-2,TRBJ2-3,TGTGCCAGCAGCTTAGAAGGGGTCGGCACAGATACGCAGTATTTT,CASSLEGVGTDTQYF
15,NA,TRBD1,TRBV7-6,TRBJ1-2,TGTGCCAGCAGCCCCGGGACAGGGTACGGCTATGGCTACACCTTC,CASSPGTGYGYGYTF
15,NA,TRBD1,TRBV28,TRBJ1-1,TGTGCCAGCAGTCCGCCCAGGGGGGTAAACACTGAAGCTTTCTTT,CASSPPRGVNTEAFF
17,NA,TRBD2,TRBV6-2/TRBV6-3,TRBJ2-1,TGTGCCAGCAGTTACTCCCCAGCTAGCGGTGCCTACAATGAGCAGTTCTTC,CASSYSPASGAYNEQFF
17,NA,TRBD2,TRBV7-2,TRBJ2-3,TGTGCCAGCAGCACTCGGTCCGGGACTAGAAAAGGAGATACGCAGTATTTT,CASSTRSGTRKGDTQYF
14,NA,NA,TRBV5-5,TRBJ2-3,TGTGCCAGCAGCTTGGACTACAGCACAGATACGCAGTATTTT,CASSLDYSTDTQYF
16,NA,NA,TRBV24-1,TRBJ1-6,TGTGCCTCCGCTCGGGGAGGCGGTAAGTATAATTCACCCCTCCACTTT,CASARGGGKYNSPLHF
16,NA,NA,TRBV10-3,TRBJ2-7,TGTGCCATCAGTGAGCTTATGAGGATGCTCCCCTACGAGCAGTACTTC,CAISELMRMLPYEQYF
15,NA,NA,TRBV3-1/TRBV3-2,TRBJ2-1,TGTGCCAGCAGCCAAGAGGGTTTAGGGGTCAATGAGCAGTTCTTC,CASSQEGLGVNEQFF
16,NA,TRBD2,TRBV29-1,TRBJ2-5,TGCAGCGCTGCCAGCGCGGCGGGGGGGCCGGGAGAGACCCAGTACTTC,CSAASAAGGPGETQYF
15,NA,NA,TRBV4-1,TRBJ1-3,TGCGCCAGCAGCCAAGGGACAAACTCTGGAAACACCATATATTTT,CASSQGTNSGNTIYF
13,NA,NA,TRBV5-6,TRBJ2-1,TGTGCCAGCAGCTTGGTTAGTGGCAATGAGCAGTTCTTC,CASSLVSGNEQFF